What follows describes a single T cell receptor beta chain. The protocol was immunoSEQ multiplex PCR, while the TCRdb copy is restricted to in-frame clones and leaves out a portion. The data hold 130,000 or so clones, with 80% to 90% observed a single time. V was clipped by 2 bases and J by 5 bases; unmatched bases: 7. The CDR3 runs 15 residues. Germline V gives CDR1 SGHRS, CDR2 YFSETQ. The data stem from a study of blood T cell repertoires in COVID-19. Study-wide background: Sample material is recorded as cDNA or gDNA derived from T cells, B-cell-depleted T cells, or PBMCs.

Specimen: peripheral blood. This clonotype originated in a human donor in a cohort sampled during active COVID-19. The chain uses TRBV5-1 and TRBJ1-1; TRBD1 matches 9 bases. CDR3 nucleotides: TGCGCCAGCAGCTTAACAACAGGGGGCGCGACTGAAGCTTTCTTT. It codes for CASSLTTGGATEAFF.